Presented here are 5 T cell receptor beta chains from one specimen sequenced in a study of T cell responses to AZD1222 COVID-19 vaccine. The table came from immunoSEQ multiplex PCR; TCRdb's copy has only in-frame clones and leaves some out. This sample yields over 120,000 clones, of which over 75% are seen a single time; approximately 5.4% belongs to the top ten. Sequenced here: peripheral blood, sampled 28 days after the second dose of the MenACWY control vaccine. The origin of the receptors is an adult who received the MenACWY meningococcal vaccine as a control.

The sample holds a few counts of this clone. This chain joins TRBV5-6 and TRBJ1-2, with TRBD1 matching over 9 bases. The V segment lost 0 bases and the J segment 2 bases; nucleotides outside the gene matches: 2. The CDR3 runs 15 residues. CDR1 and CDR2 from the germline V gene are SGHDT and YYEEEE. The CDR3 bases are TGTGCCAGCAGCTTGGGGGGACAGGGCAACTATGGCTACACCTTC. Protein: CASSLGGQGNYGYTF.

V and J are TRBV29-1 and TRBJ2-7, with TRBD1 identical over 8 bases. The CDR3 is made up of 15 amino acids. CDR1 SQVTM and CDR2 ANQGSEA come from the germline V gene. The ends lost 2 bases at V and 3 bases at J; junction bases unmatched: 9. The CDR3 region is CSVEFRGDRIYEQYF. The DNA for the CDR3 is TGCAGCGTTGAATTTAGGGGGGACAGGATCTACGAGCAGTACTTC.

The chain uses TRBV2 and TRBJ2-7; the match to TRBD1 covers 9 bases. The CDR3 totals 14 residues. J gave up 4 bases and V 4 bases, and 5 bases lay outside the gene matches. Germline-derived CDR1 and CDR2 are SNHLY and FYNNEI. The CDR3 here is CASSVEQGAYEQYF. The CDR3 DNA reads TGTGCCAGCAGTGTCGAACAGGGGGCTTACGAGCAGTACTTC.

CDR3 loop: CASSQVGGQGPSDTQYF. The CDR3 DNA is TGTGCCAGCAGCCAAGTGGGTGGACAGGGGCCCTCAGATACGCAGTATTTT. The rearrangement uses TRBV3-1 (or the pseudogene TRBV3-2) and TRBJ2-3, with TRBD1 matching 9 bases. Germline lookup yields CDR1 LGHDT and CDR2 YNNKEL (reference sequence). This CDR3 comprises 17 residues. The V and J ends lost 1 base and 4 bases, in that order; junction bases with no gene match: 9.

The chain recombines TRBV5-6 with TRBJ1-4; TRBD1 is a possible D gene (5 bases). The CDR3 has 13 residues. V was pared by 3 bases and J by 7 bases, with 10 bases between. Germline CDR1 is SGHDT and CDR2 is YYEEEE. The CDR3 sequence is CASSWDQGEKLFF. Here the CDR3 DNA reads TGTGCCAGCAGCTGGGATCAGGGTGAAAAACTGTTTTTT.